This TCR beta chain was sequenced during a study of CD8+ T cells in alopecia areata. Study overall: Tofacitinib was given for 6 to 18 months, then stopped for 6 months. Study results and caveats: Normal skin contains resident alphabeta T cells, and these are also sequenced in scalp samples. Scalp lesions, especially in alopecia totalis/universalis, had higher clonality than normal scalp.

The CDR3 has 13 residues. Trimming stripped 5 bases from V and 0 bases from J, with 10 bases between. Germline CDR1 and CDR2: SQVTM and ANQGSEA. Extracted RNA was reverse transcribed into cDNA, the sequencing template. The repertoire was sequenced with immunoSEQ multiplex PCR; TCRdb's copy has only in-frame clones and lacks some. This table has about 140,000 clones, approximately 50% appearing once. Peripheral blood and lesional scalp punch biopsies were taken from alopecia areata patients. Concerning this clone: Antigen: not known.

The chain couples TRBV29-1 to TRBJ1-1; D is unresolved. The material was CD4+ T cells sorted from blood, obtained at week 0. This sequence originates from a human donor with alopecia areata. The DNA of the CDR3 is TGCAGCGTTCGAGCGGGGATGAACACTGAAGCTTTCTTT. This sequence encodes CSVRAGMNTEAFF.